This T cell receptor beta chain was identified during a study of blood T cell repertoires in COVID-19. For the study at large: The United States, Italy and Spain were the sources of the acute and convalescent COVID-19 samples.

Per the study methods: Estimates of nucleated cell counts were drawn from the amplification of reference gene primers. Profiled with immunoSEQ multiplex PCR; TCRdb holds only in-frame clones, not every one. That table supplies the V and J calls and clone size; D and trimming were determined from the DNA. The profile covers roughly 410,000 clones, with about 90% appearing a single time and around 1.3% taken by the ten largest. V was clipped by 2 bases and J by 0 bases, with 20 bases between them. The CDR3 sequence is 19 residues long. Germline V CDR1 and CDR2: MDHEN, SYDVKM. This TCR derives from a middle-aged man with acute or convalescent COVID-19. The sequenced sample was peripheral blood. The rearrangement links TRBV28 to TRBJ1-5, with D possibly TRBD1 on 6 matching bases. CDR3 in amino acids: CASSLIRDIALYSNQPQHF. CDR3 nucleotides: TGTGCCAGCAGTTTAATCCGGGACATCGCCCTTTATAGCAATCAGCCCCAGCATTTT.